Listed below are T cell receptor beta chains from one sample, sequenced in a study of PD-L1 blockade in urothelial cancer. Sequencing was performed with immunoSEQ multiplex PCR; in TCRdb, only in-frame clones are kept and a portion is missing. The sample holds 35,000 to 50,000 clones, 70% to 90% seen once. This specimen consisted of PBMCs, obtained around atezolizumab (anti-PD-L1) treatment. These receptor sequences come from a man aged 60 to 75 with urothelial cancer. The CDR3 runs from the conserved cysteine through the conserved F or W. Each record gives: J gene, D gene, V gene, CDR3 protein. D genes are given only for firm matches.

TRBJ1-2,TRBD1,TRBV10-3,CAIRWTGASYGYTF
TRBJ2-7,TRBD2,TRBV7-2,CASSKSPTSGRMYEQYF
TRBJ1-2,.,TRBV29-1,CSAVPLSWTEVYGYTF
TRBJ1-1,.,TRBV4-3,CASSQGLRMNTEAFF
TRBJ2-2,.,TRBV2,CASEATRTGELFF
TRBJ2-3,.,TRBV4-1,CASSHGGGTDTQYF
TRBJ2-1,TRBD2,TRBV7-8,CASSSFGGGPPDNEQFF
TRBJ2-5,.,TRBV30,CAGGGAETQYF
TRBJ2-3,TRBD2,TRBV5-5,CASSLRTSGGADTQYF
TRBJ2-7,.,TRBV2,CASSEGAGGYEQYF